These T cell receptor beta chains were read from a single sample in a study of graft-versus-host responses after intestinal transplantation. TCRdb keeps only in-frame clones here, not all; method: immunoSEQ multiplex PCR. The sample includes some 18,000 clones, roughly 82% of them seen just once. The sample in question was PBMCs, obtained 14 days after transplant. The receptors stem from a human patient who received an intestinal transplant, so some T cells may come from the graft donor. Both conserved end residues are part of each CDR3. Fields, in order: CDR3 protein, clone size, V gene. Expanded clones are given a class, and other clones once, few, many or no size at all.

CASSLGASGRTDTQYF,NA,TRBV5-1
CASSRGRFNWANVLTF,NA,TRBV6-6
CASSFPEGLAGELFF,few,TRBV7-9
CASSPETDTDTQYF,NA,TRBV5-1
CASSLEGAEAFF,NA,TRBV7-9
CASAEAGNTEAFF,NA,TRBV5-4
CASSVRPGDYNSPLHF,few,TRBV2
CASSQDAGYTF,NA,TRBV4-3
CASSVDLERDTQYF,NA,TRBV5-6
CASSPTAPTGSYEQYF,once,TRBV7-2
CASSESRGHGEKLFF,NA,TRBV6-1
CASSPPANSYEQYF,NA,TRBV18
CSVVASGSPTDTQYF,NA,TRBV29-1
CASSRNRDSIRNTEAFF,NA,TRBV28
CASSLAGAQETQYF,NA,TRBV7-6
CASSFGARGTGHMNTEAFF,NA,TRBV13
CASSLAQGEQPQHF,NA,TRBV5-1
CASSLPPQPKSVTETFF,NA,TRBV5-6
CASSVAPATGYEQYF,NA,TRBV6-5
CASSVAGLDEQYF,once,TRBV9
CASSMWLGEGFSNEQFF,NA,TRBV19
CASSVFWGSSYNEQFF,NA,TRBV9
CASSLDREARETQYF,NA,TRBV7-9
CASSLGALRGELFF,NA,TRBV7-9
CASSHYKAAYGYTF,NA,TRBV18
CASSLEEGEGTEAFF,NA,TRBV5-4
CASSQQGLAGGETQYF,NA,TRBV4-1
CASSQDGNEQFF,few,TRBV4-2
CASSDSMNTEAFF,NA,TRBV6-5
CASSSWPGGYTF,NA,TRBV21-1
CASRGTNHNEQFF,NA,TRBV11-2
CASSFGLGYTDTQYF,NA,TRBV11-2
CSVEKDSPYEQYF,NA,TRBV29-1
CASSDLSGANVLTF,NA,TRBV2
CASSVQTTYEQYF,NA,TRBV5-1
CASSGRGAETQYF,NA,TRBV18
CASSSRETQYF,NA,TRBV28
CASNPGRVSVAGLYEQYF,NA,TRBV5-6
CASSYARLGVAEAFF,once,TRBV6-5
CSARTGANYGYTF,NA,TRBV29-1
CASSLGVYNEQFF,NA,TRBV11-2
CASSMTGSSYEQYF,NA,TRBV19
CASIAVRGRNGHHTEAFF,NA,TRBV27
CASSYSRTARGEKLFF,NA,TRBV6-8
CASRLAGGPGEQYF,NA,TRBV6-5
CASSLASYQETQYF,NA,TRBV7-9
CASSIGTGVSSTDTQYF,NA,TRBV19
CASSVDNLAYNEQFF,NA,TRBV9